The following is a TCR beta chain sequence with its context. The record originates from a study of blood T cell repertoires in COVID-19. For the study at large: The origin of the acute and convalescent COVID-19 samples was the United States, Italy and Spain.

The CDR3 spans 16 residues. V was trimmed by 6 bases and J by 1 base, leaving 19 bases between them. Germline CDR1 is SGHDN and CDR2 is FVKESK. Clones were sequenced by immunoSEQ multiplex PCR, and TCRdb holds only the in-frame ones, with some missing. The profile shows some 300,000 clones, over 75% of them singletons. The receptor comes from a man aged 25-40 years who had recovered from COVID-19. The V call is TRBV14, the J call TRBJ2-7, with D perhaps TRBD1 (7 bases). The sequencing sample was made of PBMCs or T cells enriched from blood (not recorded which). This chain's CDR3 is CASSQAGGTVSYEQYF. The CDR3 DNA follows: TGTGCCAGCAGTCAGGCCGGAGGGACAGTATCCTACGAGCAGTACTTC. Drawing the rest from reference TRBV14 and TRBJ2-7, the complete variable domain is EAGVTQFPSHSVIEKGQTVTLRCDPISGHDNLYWYRRVMGKEIKFLLHFVKESKQDESGMPNNRFLAERTGGTYSTLKVQPAELEDSGVYFCASSQAGGTVSYEQYFGPGTRLTVT.